These 29 T cell receptor beta chains were all obtained from the same sample, sequenced in a study of T cell responses to AZD1222 COVID-19 vaccine. Measured with immunoSEQ multiplex PCR; TCRdb has only the in-frame clones, and not every one. The table shows 150,000 or so clones, with under 95% occurring only once. This specimen consisted of peripheral blood, obtained on day 0 of AZD1222 vaccination. The origin of the receptors is an adult in good health.

The chain has TRBV7-2 and TRBJ2-3; 7 nucleotides line up with TRBD2. Germline trimming cut 4 bases from V and 7 bases from J; bases unmatched to any gene: 8. CDR1 SGHTA and CDR2 FQGNSA come from the germline V gene. CDR3 length: 14 amino acids. CDR3 nucleotide sequence: TGTGCCAGCAGCTCTAGCGGTGGAACAAATACGCAGTATTTT. It specifies CASSSSGGTNTQYF.

The rearrangement uses TRBV6-2 or TRBV6-3 and TRBJ1-6; D uncertain. The V gene's germline CDR1 is MNHEY and CDR2 SVGEGT. The CDR3 totals 13 residues. The V and J ends lost 0 bases and 10 bases respectively, with 7 bases between them. The CDR3 DNA is TGTGCCAGCAGTTACTCGGGGTTATCACCCCTCCACTTT. It translates to CASSYSGLSPLHF.

The chain combines TRBV18 with TRBJ2-3; D may be TRBD2 (5 bases). Trimming left V 1 base short and J 10 bases short, with 12 bases between. The CDR3 extends over 13 amino acids. CDR1 is KGHSH and CDR2 is LQKENI in the germline V gene. Written as DNA, the CDR3 is TGTGCCAGCTCACCACTCCGGGATCCTCCGCAGTATTTT. Its protein product is CASSPLRDPPQYF. The variable domain in full, completed from reference TRBV18 and TRBJ2-3, reads NAGVMQNPRHLVRRRGQEARLRCSPMKGHSHVYWYRQLPEEGLKFMVYLQKENIIDESGMPKERFSAEFPKEGPSILRIQQVVRGDSAAYFCASSPLRDPPQYFGPGTRLTVL.

V is TRBV19 and J is TRBJ1-5; 7 positions match TRBD1. The CDR3 loop spans 14 amino acids. Per the germline V gene, CDR1 is LNHDA and CDR2 is SQIVND (reference sequence). After removal of 7 bases from V and 2 bases from J, the junction contained 5 bases not matched to a gene. The CDR3 DNA is TGTGCCAGTAACCCGACAGGGCGCAATCAGCCCCAGCATTTT. Its protein product is CASNPTGRNQPQHF.

The V and J genes are TRBV29-1 and TRBJ1-1; TRBD1 aligns across 7 bases. The V gene end was trimmed by 3 bases and the J gene end by 4 bases; junction bases not matched to a gene: 5. This CDR3 is built from 13 residues. Per germline, CDR1 SQVTM and CDR2 ANQGSEA. The CDR3 DNA reads TGCAGCGTTGATATGAGGACAGGCACTGAAGCTTTCTTT. As protein: CSVDMRTGTEAFF.

The chain recombines TRBV4-3 with TRBJ2-7; no clear D. Trimming removed 1 base at V and 4 bases at J, with 8 bases between. Germline V gene data show CDR1 as LGHNA and CDR2 as YSLEER. The CDR3 sequence is 13 residues long. CDR3 residues: CASSQGAGYEQYF. In DNA, the CDR3 is TGCGCCAGCAGCCAAGGAGCTGGTTACGAGCAGTACTTC.

This clone has more than one count but fewer than ten. This chain connects TRBV24-1 to TRBJ2-1, with D perhaps matching TRBD1 or TRBD2 (6 bases each). Germline values: CDR1 KGHDR, CDR2 SFDVKD. The CDR3 runs 16 residues. The ends were cut back, 9 bases at V and 0 bases at J, with 17 bases in the middle. The CDR3 sequence is CATWNARGLSYNEQFF. The DNA of the CDR3 is TGTGCCACCTGGAACGCCCGGGGGCTCTCCTACAATGAGCAGTTCTTC.

A remark on this clone: This CDR3 is also generated by other DNA sequences in the sample. The rearrangement joins TRBV5-1 to TRBJ2-5; a weak D match, TRBD1 (5 bases). The CDR3 is 14 amino acids. Trimming removed 4 bases at V and 1 base at J, with 11 bases between. Germline CDR1 and CDR2: SGHRS and YFSETQ. CDR3 sequence (DNA): TGCGCCAGCAGCAGAGACAGCCTCCAAGAGACCCAGTACTTC. Residues: CASSRDSLQETQYF.

V usage is TRBV2 and J usage is TRBJ2-3, with D hard to call. This CDR3 has 12 amino acids. Trimming pared 4 bases from V and 8 bases from J, leaving 10 bases between. CDR1 and CDR2 from the germline V gene are SNHLY and FYNNEI. The CDR3 DNA reads TGTGCCAGCAGTGGGCCACTTCGTACGCAGTATTTT. It specifies CASSGPLRTQYF.

V usage is TRBV18 and J usage is TRBJ1-2; D uncertain. The CDR3 is 14 amino acids. Trimming took 0 bases from V and 6 from J, leaving 11 bases between them. Germline lookup yields CDR1 KGHSH and CDR2 LQKENI. The CDR3 nucleotides are TGTGCCAGCTCACCACCTAGCGTACTGGATGGCTACACCTTC. Amino acids: CASSPPSVLDGYTF.

The CDR3 protein is CASSEPGQGASRNQPQHF. For the CDR3, the DNA is TGTGCCAGCAGCGAACCGGGACAGGGGGCTTCGCGCAATCAGCCCCAGCATTTT. The chain couples TRBV6-1 to TRBJ1-5; 12 positions agree with TRBD1. The CDR3 runs 18 residues. Germline trimming cut 6 bases from V and 2 bases from J; bases unmatched to any gene: 11. Germline CDR1 and CDR2: MNHNS and SASEGT.

This clone showed up just once. The chain links TRBV10-2 to TRBJ2-3; 8 bases are shared with TRBD1. Germline lookup yields CDR1 WSHSY and CDR2 SAAADI. V gave up 6 bases and J gave up 2 bases; unmatched junction bases: 4. The CDR3 runs to 14 residues. The CDR3 loop reads CASRRTGTTDTQYF. CDR3 DNA sequence: TGCGCCAGCAGGCGGACAGGGACCACAGATACGCAGTATTTT.

V is TRBV6-4 and J is TRBJ1-1; D is undetermined. This CDR3 is 13 amino acids long. Trimming cost V 4 bases and J 2 bases, with 8 bases left between them. CDR1 and CDR2 (germline): MRHNA, SNTAGT. CDR3 loop: CASSAVKNTEAFF. CDR3 in DNA: TGTGCCAGCAGTGCCGTAAAAAACACTGAAGCTTTCTTT.

This clone was counted a single time. The chain joins TRBV10-3 to TRBJ2-7; 8 nucleotides agree with TRBD1. This CDR3 spans 17 amino acids. Losses at the gene ends were 0 bases for V and 6 bases for J; bases not matched to a gene: 13. CDR1 is ENHRY, CDR2 SYGVKD, per germline. CDR3 amino acids: CAISESTGQGAGGEQYF. The CDR3 DNA reads as TGTGCCATCAGTGAGTCGACGGGGCAGGGGGCCGGAGGCGAGCAGTACTTC.

The gene calls are TRBV12-5 and TRBJ1-2; D not resolved. Germline CDR1 LGHNT, CDR2 FRNRAP. With 1 base removed from V and 4 bases from J, the gap between germline ends came to 7 bases. This CDR3 spans 13 amino acids. The CDR3 DNA sequence: TGTGCTAGTGGTTTGGCCACTTTCTATGGCTACACCTTC. Translation gives CASGLATFYGYTF.

The V and J genes are TRBV5-4 and TRBJ2-7, with TRBD1 matching over 8 bases. V was clipped by 4 bases and J by 5 bases; unmatched bases: 11. Germline V gives CDR1 SGHNT, CDR2 YYREEE (reference sequence). The CDR3 extends over 15 amino acids. The CDR3 DNA sequence: TGTGCCAGCAGCATACCGGGACAGGCTACGCACGAGCAGTACTTC. It codes for CASSIPGQATHEQYF.

The chain employs TRBV24-1 and TRBJ2-2; tentative D call: TRBD1 (5 bases). Trimming pared 9 bases from V and 3 bases from J, leaving 16 bases between. CDR1 and CDR2 (germline): KGHDR, SFDVKD. This CDR3 comprises 15 residues. This CDR3 is CATLGQGHHTGELFF. The CDR3 DNA is TGTGCCACCCTCGGACAAGGGCACCACACCGGGGAGCTGTTTTTT.

This chain connects TRBV21-1 to TRBJ2-3; TRBD2 is the table's D call, not checked against the DNA. TRBV21-1 is termed a pseudogene. The CDR3 is 16 amino acids. CDR3 loop: CASSKEGAGGSDTQYF. Written as DNA, the CDR3 is TGTGCCAGCAGCAAAGAGGGAGCGGGGGGGTCAGATACGCAGTATTTT.

This sequence joins TRBV4-1 and TRBJ1-5; D perhaps matches TRBD1 (5 bases). The ends were cut back, 1 base at V and 7 bases at J, with 14 bases in the middle. This CDR3 has 15 residues. Germline lookup yields CDR1 MGHRA and CDR2 YSYEKL. CDR3 DNA sequence: TGCGCCAGCAGCCAAGCGAAGGGGATGAGACAGCCCCAGCATTTT. It translates to CASSQAKGMRQPQHF.

This rearrangement joins TRBV27 to TRBJ2-7; D not resolved. The CDR3 is made up of 13 amino acids. V shed 1 base and J shed 3 bases, with 7 bases lying between them. Looked up from germline, CDR1 is MNHEY and CDR2 is SMNVEV (reference sequence). CDR3 DNA sequence: TGTGCCAGCAGTTTATGGGTGGACTACGAGCAGTACTTC. Protein: CASSLWVDYEQYF.

The chain combines TRBV6-2 or TRBV6-3 with TRBJ2-7; D may be TRBD1 (6 bases). Deletions cut 5 bases from V and 5 bases from J, with 13 bases between. In germline, CDR1 is MNHEY, CDR2 SVGEGT. The CDR3 is 13 amino acids. CDR3 bases: TGTGCCAGCAGTGCAGACAGGCGCGACGAGCAGTACTTC. This encodes CASSADRRDEQYF.

The chain combines TRBV28 with TRBJ1-5; possibly TRBD1 for D (6 bases). The CDR3 consists of 15 residues. Germline loops: CDR1 MDHEN, CDR2 SYDVKM. The V gene lost 5 bases and the J gene lost 0 bases, with 11 bases spanning the gap. CDR3 bases: TGTGCCAGCAGTCTGGGGACAATTAGCAATCAGCCCCAGCATTTT. As protein: CASSLGTISNQPQHF.

This clone was counted once. This chain joins TRBV5-6 and TRBJ2-7; D call uncertain. This CDR3 is built from 12 residues. Germline V CDR1 and CDR2: SGHDT, YYEEEE. Trimming took 4 bases from V and 0 from J, leaving 5 bases between them. The CDR3 region has the DNA TGTGCCAGCAGCCAGAACTCCTACGAGCAGTACTTC. It codes for CASSQNSYEQYF.

A single count supports this clone. The V and J genes are TRBV7-8 and TRBJ1-5, with a weak D call TRBD1 (5 bases). The CDR3 runs 14 residues. Trimming removed 1 base from V and 5 bases from J, with 9 bases in between. The germline V gene has CDR1 SGHVS and CDR2 FQNEAQ. The DNA of the CDR3 is TGTGCCAGCAGCTTAGTAGGAGGGGATCAGCCCCAGCATTTT. As protein: CASSLVGGDQPQHF.

This chain joins TRBV27 and TRBJ2-7; 8 nucleotides line up with TRBD1. CDR1 and CDR2 (germline): MNHEY, SMNVEV (reference sequence). The V and J ends lost 5 bases and 4 bases, in that order; junction bases with no gene match: 13. This CDR3 comprises 16 residues. The CDR3, as DNA: TGTGCCAGCAGTCTCCACAAGGGTGGACAGGGATACGAGCAGTACTTC. Translating gives CASSLHKGGQGYEQYF.

The chain has TRBV7-2 and TRBJ1-1; D remains unclear. Looked up from germline, CDR1 is SGHTA and CDR2 is FQGNSA. The V end was cut by 5 bases, the J end by 7 bases, with 11 bases between. The CDR3 consists of 12 residues. The CDR3 spells CASSLMAGEAFF. CDR3 nucleotide sequence: TGTGCCAGCAGCCTAATGGCCGGTGAAGCTTTCTTT.

The chain is built from TRBV7-2 and TRBJ1-5, with TRBD1 identical over 8 bases. The ends lost 3 bases at V and 7 bases at J; junction bases unmatched: 14. The CDR3 totals 17 residues. CDR1 is SGHTA and CDR2 is FQGNSA in the germline V gene. The CDR3 sequence: CASSFKGGQGAGQPQHF. The CDR3 DNA is TGTGCCAGCAGCTTTAAGGGAGGTCAGGGGGCAGGCCAGCCCCAGCATTTT.

This clone was seen only once. The sample contains more than one DNA sequence encoding this CDR3. The V call is TRBV29-1, the J call TRBJ1-1, with unresolved D. This CDR3 has 12 amino acids. Per the germline V gene, CDR1 is SQVTM and CDR2 is ANQGSEA. The CDR3, as DNA: TGCAGTGTTACAAGAATGAACACTGAAGCTTTCTTT. Protein: CSVTRMNTEAFF.

The V and J genes are TRBV18 and TRBJ2-1; the D is unclear. This CDR3 is built from 13 residues. Deletions cut 6 bases from V and 9 bases from J, with 15 bases between. CDR1 KGHSH and CDR2 LQKENI come from the germline V gene. The CDR3 region is CASSIFSRSEQFF. CDR3 DNA sequence: TGTGCCAGCTCCATCTTCTCCCGCAGTGAGCAGTTCTTC.